This TCR beta chain was sequenced for a study of shared clonotypes between healthy human individuals. Study context: Per donor, CD8 memory used one plate, CD8 naive used two, CD4 memory used three and CD4 naive used three. Findings and caveats of the study: Generally, naive subsets (rather than memory subsets) showed larger estimated richness.

V lost 2 bases to trimming and J lost 0 bases; unmatched junction nucleotides: 5. This CDR3 contains 16 residues. The V gene's germline CDR1 is SGHTA and CDR2 FQGNSA. The naive CD8 population came from CD45RO-negative cells selected for CCR7, without terminally differentiated effector memory CD45RA+ cells. Each cell subset's genomic DNA was divided evenly among several immunoSEQ plates. Approximately 220 ng DNA, tens of thousands of T cell genomes, went into each sorted-subset replicate PCR. This table comes from immunoSEQ multiplex PCR, and its TCRdb copy is limited to in-frame clones, with some not included. The sample contains around 2,000,000 clones, 93% of which appear only once. About this clone: Its antigen is undetermined.

V and J are TRBV7-2 and TRBJ2-3, with TRBD2 matching over 7 bases. The sequencing input was naive CD8+ T cells from PBMCs. The clonotype comes from a man aged 18 to 29 in good health. Some clones in this sample may be carry-over from other donors' samples. CDR3 amino acids: CASSLFLSGSTDTQYF. The CDR3 nucleotides read TGTGCCAGCAGCTTATTTCTTAGCGGGAGCACAGATACGCAGTATTTT.